Below, 9 T cell receptor beta chains from the same sample are listed, as sequenced in a study of blood T cells in healthy people across ages. Sample-barcoded 5' priming and a J-beta primer mix drove a second PCR of 7 to 11 cycles. TCRdb re-derived calls from the 5' RACE reads in MiXCR, one entry per CDR3 protein. This table has roughly 1.7 million distinct CDR3 sequences, 34% appearing once. Sample: blood. These receptors were taken from a young woman in good health.

This chain connects TRBV20-1 to TRBJ1-4; D perhaps matches TRBD1 (5 bases). V lost 3 bases, J lost 5 bases, and 16 bases lay in between. This CDR3 has 15 residues. Germline CDR1 reads DFQATT; CDR2 reads SNEGSKA (reference sequence). CDR3 residues: CSARDPAGGNEKLFF. CDR3 DNA: TGCAGTGCTAGGGACCCGGCGGGGGGGAATGAAAAACTGTTTTTT.

This clonotype has a handful of counts. As DNA, the CDR3 is TGTGCCAGCAGTGGCGGGACTAGCGCGCCGTTGGGGGAGCAGTACTTC. Amino acid sequence: CASSGGTSAPLGEQYF. The J gene is TRBJ2-7, the V gene TRBV6-2 or TRBV6-3, with TRBD2 matching 10 bases. Germline V gives CDR1 MNHEY, CDR2 SVGEGT. CDR3 length equals 16 residues. V shed 5 bases and J 7 bases; nucleotides not matched to a gene: 14.

This clonotype has only a few counts. This chain links TRBV6-6 with TRBJ1-5; 12 nucleotides line up with TRBD1. The CDR3 extends over 16 amino acids. Germline V gene lookup returns CDR1 MNHNY and CDR2 SVGAGI (reference sequence). Trimming cost V 6 bases and J 3 bases; bases outside gene matches: 6. CDR3 amino acids: CASRGPGQGANQPQHF. In DNA, the CDR3 is TGTGCCAGCAGAGGTCCGGGACAGGGGGCCAATCAGCCCCAGCATTTT.

The sample holds a few counts of this clonotype. The chain recombines TRBV5-6 with TRBJ2-5; 7 nucleotides align to TRBD1. Germline trimming cut 3 bases from V and 2 bases from J; bases unmatched to any gene: 10. The CDR3 is made up of 16 amino acids. Germline CDR1 is SGHDT and CDR2 is YYEEEE. The CDR3 loop is CASSSTGKSPQETQYF. CDR3 coding DNA: TGTGCCAGCAGCTCGACAGGGAAAAGCCCTCAAGAGACCCAGTACTTC.

As for this clonotype: A much more abundant neighbour one base away suggests this may be a read error. The rearrangement links TRBV5-1 to TRBJ2-3, with D unclear. The CDR3 is 14 amino acids. Germline assignment: CDR1 SGHRS and CDR2 YFSETQ. The V end lost 0 bases, the J end lost 4 bases, and 9 bases lay between the germline ends. CDR3 loop: CASSLAQSPDTQYF. In nucleotides, the CDR3 is TGCGCCAGCAGCTTGGCACAGTCACCAGATACGCAGTATTTT.

This clonotype was observed a few times. This chain uses TRBV19 with TRBJ2-6, with D hard to call. The CDR3 spans 17 residues. Trimming stripped 1 base from V and 5 bases from J, with 15 bases between. From germline, CDR1 is LNHDA and CDR2 SQIVND (reference sequence). The CDR3, as DNA: TGTGCCAGTAGTATAGTTGGACCCTCTCGAAGGGCCAACGTCCTGACTTTC. It is translated as CASSIVGPSRRANVLTF.

There are a few counts of this clonotype. This chain uses TRBV10-1 with TRBJ2-5; D is undetermined. The J call may not be correct, given that the DNA end is closer to TRBJ2-7. CDR1 is WNHNN, CDR2 SYGVQD, per germline (reference sequence). The CDR3 is made up of 12 amino acids. DNA of the CDR3: TGCGCCAGCAGTGAGACCCCGGACGAGCAGTACTTC. It is translated as CASSETPDEQYF.

This chain joins TRBV29-1 and TRBJ1-1; no clear D gene. CDR1 is SQVTM, CDR2 ANQGSEA, per germline. CDR3 length: 13 amino acids. The V end was cut by 3 bases, the J end by 5 bases, with 13 bases between. This chain's CDR3 is CSVDERSGTEAFF. Written as DNA, the CDR3 is TGCAGCGTTGACGAACGGTCAGGTACTGAAGCTTTCTTT.

As DNA, the CDR3 is TGTGCCAGCAGCGCACGGGACGGCGGGTGGAATTCACCCCTCCACTTT. Translated: CASSARDGGWNSPLHF. The V call is TRBV9, the J call TRBJ1-6; TRBD1 is a possible D gene (5 bases). The V gene's germline CDR1 is SGDLS and CDR2 YYNGEE. The CDR3 sequence is 16 residues long. The V gene lost 3 bases and the J gene lost 7 bases, with 17 bases spanning the gap.